This T cell receptor beta chain came from a study of blood T cell repertoires in COVID-19. Whole-study context: T cells, B-cell-depleted T cells, or PBMCs supplied cDNA or gDNA.

This clone turned up a few times. V lost 10 bases, J lost 4 bases, and 13 bases stayed unmatched. The CDR3 length is 14 residues. Per the germline V gene, CDR1 is LNHDA and CDR2 is SQIVND (reference sequence). As processed by the authors: Estimation of nucleated cell counts was performed using reference gene primer amplification. Data came from immunoSEQ multiplex PCR; TCRdb stores just in-frame clones and leaves some out. That table is the source of V, J and clone size, and D and trimming were worked out from the DNA. Counted here are 120,000 or so clones, less than 90% occurring once; the ten biggest clones make up under 15%.

V gene TRBV19 combines with J gene TRBJ2-7, with TRBD2 identical over 7 bases. Sequenced: peripheral blood. This TCR came from a woman aged 25-40 years who had recovered from COVID-19. The CDR3 is CATSVSGGMYEQYF. CDR3 nucleotides: TGTGCCACTTCTGTGTCGGGGGGAATGTACGAGCAGTACTTC. The full variable domain, rest sourced from reference TRBV19 and TRBJ2-7, is DGGITQSPKYLFRKEGQNVTLSCEQNLNHDAMYWYRQDPGQGLRLIYYSQIVNDFQKGDIAEGYSVSREKKESFPLTVTSAQKNPTAFYLCATSVSGGMYEQYFGPGTRLTVT.